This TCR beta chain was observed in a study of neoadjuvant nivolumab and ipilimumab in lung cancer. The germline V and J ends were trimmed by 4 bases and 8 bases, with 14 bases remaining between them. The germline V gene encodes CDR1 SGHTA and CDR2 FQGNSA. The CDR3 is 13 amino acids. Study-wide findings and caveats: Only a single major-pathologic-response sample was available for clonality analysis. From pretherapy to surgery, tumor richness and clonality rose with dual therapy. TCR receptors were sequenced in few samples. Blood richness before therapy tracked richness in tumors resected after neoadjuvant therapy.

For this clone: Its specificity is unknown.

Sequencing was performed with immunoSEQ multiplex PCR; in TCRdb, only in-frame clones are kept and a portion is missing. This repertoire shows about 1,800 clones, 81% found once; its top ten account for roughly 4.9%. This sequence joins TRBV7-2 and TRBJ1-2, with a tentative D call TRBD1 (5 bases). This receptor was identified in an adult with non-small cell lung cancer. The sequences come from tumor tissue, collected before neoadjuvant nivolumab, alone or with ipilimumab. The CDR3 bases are TGTGCCAGCAGCTCGGACAATAGAGGGGGCTACACCTTC. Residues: CASSSDNRGGYTF.